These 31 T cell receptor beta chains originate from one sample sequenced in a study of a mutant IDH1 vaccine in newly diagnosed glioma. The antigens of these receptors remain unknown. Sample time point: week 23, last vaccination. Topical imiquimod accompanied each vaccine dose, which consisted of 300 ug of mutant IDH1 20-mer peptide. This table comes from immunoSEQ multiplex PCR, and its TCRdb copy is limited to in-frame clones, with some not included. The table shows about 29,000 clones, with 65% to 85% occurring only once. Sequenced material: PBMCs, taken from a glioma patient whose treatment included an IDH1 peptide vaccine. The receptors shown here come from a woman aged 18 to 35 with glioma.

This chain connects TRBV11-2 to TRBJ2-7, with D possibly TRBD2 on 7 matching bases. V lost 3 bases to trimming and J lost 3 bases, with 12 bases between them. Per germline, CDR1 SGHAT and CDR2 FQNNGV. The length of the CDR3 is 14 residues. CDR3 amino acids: CASSFRGAFYEQYF. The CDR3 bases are TGTGCCAGCAGCTTCCGGGGGGCCTTCTACGAGCAGTACTTC.

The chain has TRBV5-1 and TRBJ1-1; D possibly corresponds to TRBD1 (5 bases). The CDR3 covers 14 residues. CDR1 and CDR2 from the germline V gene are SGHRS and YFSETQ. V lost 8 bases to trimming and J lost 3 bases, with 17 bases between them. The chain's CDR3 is CASMRGGGDTEAFF. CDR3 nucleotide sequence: TGCGCCAGTATGAGGGGAGGTGGGGACACTGAAGCTTTCTTT.

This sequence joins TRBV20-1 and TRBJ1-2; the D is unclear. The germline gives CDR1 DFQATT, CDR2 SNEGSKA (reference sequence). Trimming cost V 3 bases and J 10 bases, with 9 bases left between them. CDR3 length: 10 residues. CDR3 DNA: TGCAGTGCTAGTTTAGAAGACTACACCTTC. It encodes CSASLEDYTF.

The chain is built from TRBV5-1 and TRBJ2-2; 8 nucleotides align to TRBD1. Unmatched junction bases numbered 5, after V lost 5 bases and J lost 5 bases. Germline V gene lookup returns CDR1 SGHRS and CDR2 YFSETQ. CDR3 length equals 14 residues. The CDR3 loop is CASSQDRATGELFF. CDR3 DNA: TGCGCCAGCAGTCAGGACAGGGCTACCGGGGAGCTGTTTTTT.

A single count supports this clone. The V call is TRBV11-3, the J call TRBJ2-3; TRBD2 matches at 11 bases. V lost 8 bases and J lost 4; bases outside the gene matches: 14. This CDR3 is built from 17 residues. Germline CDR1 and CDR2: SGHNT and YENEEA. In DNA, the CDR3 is TGTGCCAGCTCGATCAAGACTAGCGGGGTTATAGCAGATACGCAGTATTTT. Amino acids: CASSIKTSGVIADTQYF.

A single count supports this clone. The CDR3 DNA reads as TGTGCCAGCAGCTCGTACGGGGGTCAGCCCCAGCATTTT. It yields the protein CASSSYGGQPQHF. The chain carries TRBV7-9 and TRBJ1-5; D may be TRBD1 (5 bases). V lost 4 bases to trimming and J lost 6 bases, with 10 bases between them. Germline loops: CDR1 SEHNR, CDR2 FQNEAQ (reference sequence). The CDR3 is made up of 13 amino acids.

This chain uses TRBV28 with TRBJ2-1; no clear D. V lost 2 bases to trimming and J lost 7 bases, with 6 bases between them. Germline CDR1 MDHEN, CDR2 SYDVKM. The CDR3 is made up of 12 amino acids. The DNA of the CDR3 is TGTGCCAGCAGTTTACAGTATAATGAGCAGTTCTTC. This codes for CASSLQYNEQFF.

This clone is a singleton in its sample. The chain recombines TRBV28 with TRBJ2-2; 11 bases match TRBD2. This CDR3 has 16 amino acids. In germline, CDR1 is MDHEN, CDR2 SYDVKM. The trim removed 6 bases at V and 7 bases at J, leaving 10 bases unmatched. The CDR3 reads CASSQLAGESNGELFF. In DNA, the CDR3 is TGTGCCAGCAGCCAACTAGCGGGAGAGAGTAACGGGGAGCTGTTTTTT.

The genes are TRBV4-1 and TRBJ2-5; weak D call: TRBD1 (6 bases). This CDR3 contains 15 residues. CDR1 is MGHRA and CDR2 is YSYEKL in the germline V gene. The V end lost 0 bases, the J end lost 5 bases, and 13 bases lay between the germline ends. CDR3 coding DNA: TGCGCCAGCAGCCAAGAGGGGGCGGTCAAGGAGACCCAGTACTTC. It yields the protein CASSQEGAVKETQYF.

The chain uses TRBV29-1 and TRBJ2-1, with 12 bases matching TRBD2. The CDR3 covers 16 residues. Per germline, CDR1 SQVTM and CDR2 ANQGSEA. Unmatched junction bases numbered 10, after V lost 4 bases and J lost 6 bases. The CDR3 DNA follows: TGCAGCGTTGTGGGGGTGGAGACTAGCGGGAGCAATGAGCAGTTCTTC. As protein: CSVVGVETSGSNEQFF.

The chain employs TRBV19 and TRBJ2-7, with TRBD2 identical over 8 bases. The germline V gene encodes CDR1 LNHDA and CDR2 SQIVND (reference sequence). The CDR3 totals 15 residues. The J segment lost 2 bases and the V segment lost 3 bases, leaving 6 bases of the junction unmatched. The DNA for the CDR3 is TGTGCCAGTAGTATGGGGGCGGGGGGAACCTACGAGCAGTACTTC. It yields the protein CASSMGAGGTYEQYF.

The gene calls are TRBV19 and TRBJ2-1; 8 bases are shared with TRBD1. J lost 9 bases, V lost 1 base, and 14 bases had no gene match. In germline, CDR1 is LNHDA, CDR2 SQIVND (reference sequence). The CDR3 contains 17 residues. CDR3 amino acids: CASSIGGWDRIPGEQFF. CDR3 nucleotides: TGTGCCAGTAGTATAGGAGGGTGGGACAGGATCCCTGGTGAGCAGTTCTTC. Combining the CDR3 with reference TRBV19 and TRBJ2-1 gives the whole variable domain DGGITQSPKYLFRKEGQNVTLSCEQNLNHDAMYWYRQDPGQGLRLIYYSQIVNDFQKGDIAEGYSVSREKKESFPLTVTSAQKNPTAFYLCASSIGGWDRIPGEQFFGPGTRLTVL.

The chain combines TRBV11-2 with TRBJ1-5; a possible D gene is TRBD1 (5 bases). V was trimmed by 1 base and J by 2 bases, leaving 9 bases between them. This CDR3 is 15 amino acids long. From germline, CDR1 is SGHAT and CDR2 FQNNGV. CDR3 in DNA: TGTGCCAGCAGCTTAGCAGGGCCTGGCAATCAGCCCCAGCATTTT. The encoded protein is CASSLAGPGNQPQHF.

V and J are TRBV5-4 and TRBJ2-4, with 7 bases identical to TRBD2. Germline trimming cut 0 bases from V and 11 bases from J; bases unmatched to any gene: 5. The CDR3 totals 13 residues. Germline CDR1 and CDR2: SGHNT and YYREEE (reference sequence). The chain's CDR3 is CASSLATRGVQYF. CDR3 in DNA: TGTGCCAGCAGCTTGGCCACTCGGGGGGTTCAGTACTTC.

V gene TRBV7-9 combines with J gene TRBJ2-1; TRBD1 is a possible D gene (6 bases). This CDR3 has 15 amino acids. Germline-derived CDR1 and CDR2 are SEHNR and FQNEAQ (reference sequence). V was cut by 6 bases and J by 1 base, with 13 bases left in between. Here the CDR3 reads CASSSTGNSYNEQFF. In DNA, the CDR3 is TGTGCCAGCAGTTCTACAGGGAATTCCTACAATGAGCAGTTCTTC.

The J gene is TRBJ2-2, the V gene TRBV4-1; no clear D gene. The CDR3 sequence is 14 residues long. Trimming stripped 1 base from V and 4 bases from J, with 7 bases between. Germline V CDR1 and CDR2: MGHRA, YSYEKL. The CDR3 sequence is CASSQGFRTGELFF. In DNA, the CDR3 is TGCGCCAGCAGCCAAGGGTTTCGCACCGGGGAGCTGTTTTTT.

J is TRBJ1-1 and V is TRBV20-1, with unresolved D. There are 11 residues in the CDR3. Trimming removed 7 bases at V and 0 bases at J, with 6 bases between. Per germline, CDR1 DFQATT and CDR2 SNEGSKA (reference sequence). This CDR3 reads CSGHLNTEAFF. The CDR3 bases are TGCAGTGGGCACTTGAACACTGAAGCTTTCTTT.

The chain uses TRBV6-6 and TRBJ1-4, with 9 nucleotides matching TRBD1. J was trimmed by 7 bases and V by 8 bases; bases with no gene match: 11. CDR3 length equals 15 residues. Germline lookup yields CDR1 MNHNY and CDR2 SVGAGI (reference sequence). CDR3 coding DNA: TGTGCCAGCCGGCTAGGGACAGGGCAGTCTGAAAAACTGTTTTTT. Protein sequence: CASRLGTGQSEKLFF.

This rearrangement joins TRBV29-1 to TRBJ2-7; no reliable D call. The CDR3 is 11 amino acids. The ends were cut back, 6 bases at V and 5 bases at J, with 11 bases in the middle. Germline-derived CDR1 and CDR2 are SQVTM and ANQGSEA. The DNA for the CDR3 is TGCAGCGTCGTAATGGTGGACGAGCAGTACTTC. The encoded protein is CSVVMVDEQYF.

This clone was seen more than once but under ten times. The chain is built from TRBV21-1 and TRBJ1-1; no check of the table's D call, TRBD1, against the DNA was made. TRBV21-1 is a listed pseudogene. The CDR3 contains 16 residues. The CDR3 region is CASSKRGGTGSPEAFF. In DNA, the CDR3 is TGTGCCAGCAGCAAAAGGGGCGGGACAGGGTCCCCTGAAGCTTTCTTT.

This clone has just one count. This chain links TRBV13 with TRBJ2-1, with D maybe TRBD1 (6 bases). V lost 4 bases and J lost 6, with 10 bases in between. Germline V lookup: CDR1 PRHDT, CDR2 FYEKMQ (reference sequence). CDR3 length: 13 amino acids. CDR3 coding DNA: TGTGCCAGCAGCTGGGAAGGGGGCAATGAGCAGTTCTTC. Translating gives CASSWEGGNEQFF.

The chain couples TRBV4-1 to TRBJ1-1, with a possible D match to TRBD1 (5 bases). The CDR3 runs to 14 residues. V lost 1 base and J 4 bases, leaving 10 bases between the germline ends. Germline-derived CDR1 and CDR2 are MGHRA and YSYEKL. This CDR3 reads CASSQGGGVTEAFF. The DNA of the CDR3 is TGCGCCAGCAGCCAAGGTGGAGGGGTCACTGAAGCTTTCTTT.

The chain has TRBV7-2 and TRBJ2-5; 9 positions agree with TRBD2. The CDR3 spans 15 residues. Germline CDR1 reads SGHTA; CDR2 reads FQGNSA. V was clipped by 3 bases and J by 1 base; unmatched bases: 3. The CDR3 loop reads CASSFFSGSQETQYF. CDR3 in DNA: TGTGCCAGCAGCTTTTTTAGCGGGAGCCAAGAGACCCAGTACTTC.

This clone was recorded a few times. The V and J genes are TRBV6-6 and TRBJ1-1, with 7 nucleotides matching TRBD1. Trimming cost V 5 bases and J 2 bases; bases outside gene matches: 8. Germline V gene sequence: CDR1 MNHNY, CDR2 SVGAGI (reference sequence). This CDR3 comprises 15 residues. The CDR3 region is CASSPRTGYNTEAFF. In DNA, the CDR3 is TGTGCCAGCAGTCCCAGGACAGGATATAACACTGAAGCTTTCTTT.

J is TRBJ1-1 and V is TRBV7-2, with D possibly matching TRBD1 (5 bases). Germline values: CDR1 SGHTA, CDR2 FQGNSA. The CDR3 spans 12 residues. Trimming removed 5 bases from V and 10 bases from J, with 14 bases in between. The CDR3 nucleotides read TGTGCCAGCAGCCCGGATGGGGGGAGAGCTTTCTTT. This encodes CASSPDGGRAFF. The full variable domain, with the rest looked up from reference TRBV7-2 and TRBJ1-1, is GAGVSQSPSNKVTEKGKDVELRCDPISGHTALYWYRQSLGQGLEFLIYFQGNSAPDKSGLPSDRFSAERTGGSVSTLTIQRTQQEDSAVYLCASSPDGGRAFFGQGTRLTVV.

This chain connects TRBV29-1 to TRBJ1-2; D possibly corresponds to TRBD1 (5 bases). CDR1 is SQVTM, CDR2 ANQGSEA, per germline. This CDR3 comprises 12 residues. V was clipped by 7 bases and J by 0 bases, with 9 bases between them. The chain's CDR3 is CSAADTNYGYTF. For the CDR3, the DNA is TGCAGCGCCGCGGACACTAACTATGGCTACACCTTC.

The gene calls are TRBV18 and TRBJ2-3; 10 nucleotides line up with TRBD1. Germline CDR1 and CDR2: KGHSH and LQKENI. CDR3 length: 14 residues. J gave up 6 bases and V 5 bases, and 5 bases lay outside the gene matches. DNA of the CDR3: TGTGCCAGCTCATCAGGGACAGGGGTCGATACGCAGTATTTT. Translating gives CASSSGTGVDTQYF.

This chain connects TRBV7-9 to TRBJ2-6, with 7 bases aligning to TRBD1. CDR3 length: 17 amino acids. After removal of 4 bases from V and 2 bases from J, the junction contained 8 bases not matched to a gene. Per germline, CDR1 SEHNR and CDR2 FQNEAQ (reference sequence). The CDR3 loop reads CASSSDRVVPGANVLTF. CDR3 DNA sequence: TGTGCCAGCAGCTCTGACAGGGTAGTTCCTGGGGCCAACGTCCTGACTTTC.

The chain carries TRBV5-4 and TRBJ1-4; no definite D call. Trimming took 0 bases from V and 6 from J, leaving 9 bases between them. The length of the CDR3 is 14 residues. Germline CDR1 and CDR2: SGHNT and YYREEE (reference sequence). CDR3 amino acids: CASSLVGVDEKLFF. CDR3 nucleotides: TGTGCCAGCAGCTTGGTGGGCGTCGATGAAAAACTGTTTTTT.

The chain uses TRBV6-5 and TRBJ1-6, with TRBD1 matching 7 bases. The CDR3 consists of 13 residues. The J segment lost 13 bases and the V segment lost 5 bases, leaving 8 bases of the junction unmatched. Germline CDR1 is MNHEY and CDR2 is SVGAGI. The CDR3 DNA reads TGTGCCAGCAGTAAAGGACAGGTCAATCCCCTCCACTTT. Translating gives CASSKGQVNPLHF.

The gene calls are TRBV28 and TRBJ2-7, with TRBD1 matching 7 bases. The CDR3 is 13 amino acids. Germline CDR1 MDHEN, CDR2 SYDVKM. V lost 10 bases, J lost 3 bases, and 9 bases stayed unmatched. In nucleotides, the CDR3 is TGTGCCACTACGGACAGGAGCGGCTACGAGCAGTACTTC. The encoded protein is CATTDRSGYEQYF.